This T cell receptor beta chain was captured by sequencing in a study of T cell repertoires in cytomegalovirus infection. The overall study: It can be stated that public TCR beta signatures indicated CMV infection as well as a matching HLA type.

MiXCR, run by TCRdb on the reads, gives a single entry per CDR3 protein. The sample yields about 740,000 distinct CDR3 sequences, less than 40% seen once. To note about this clonotype: Antigen: not known.

Study-level results: There were HLA-C-restricted CMV-specific TCR beta clonotypes dominating the ex vivo response. Pooled public TCR beta family frequency picked out CMV carriers with the relevant HLA.

The junction had 5 bases not matched to a gene; V was cut back by 3 bases and J by 1 base. The CDR3 extends over 16 amino acids. The chain recombines TRBV12-3 or TRBV12-4 with TRBJ2-1; 8 bases map to TRBD2. The sequence came from a human donor in good health (CMV status not recorded). Some clones in this sample may be carry-over from other donors' samples. Sequencing was done on a sample of PBMCs. The CDR3, as DNA: TGTGCCAGCAGTTTGGAAGTAGCGGGGTCCTACAATGAGCAGTTCTTC. Its protein product is CASSLEVAGSYNEQFF.